The clone carrying this TCR beta chain was picked up one time. Its specificity is not known. At the DNA level, this CDR3 is encoded by other sequences in the same sample as well. The sample is drawn from a study of cytomegalovirus exposure and HLA in healthy donors. Points from the study as a whole: The authors enumerated over 150 TCR beta chains as linked to cytomegalovirus. Using the classifier, cytomegalovirus status was reportedly diagnosed with high specificity and sensitivity.

V dropped 3 bases and J dropped 6 bases, with 16 bases sitting between them. The CDR3 runs 15 residues. Per germline, CDR1 LGHNA and CDR2 YSLEER. Amplification used 60 Vbeta primers and 13 Jbeta primers. Sequencing used immunoSEQ multiplex PCR; TCRdb keeps in-frame clones, though not all of them. The sample shows roughly 150,000 clones, 76% of them seen only once. The sequencing input was PBMCs. This chain connects TRBV4-3 to TRBJ2-3, with D perhaps matching TRBD2 (7 bases). This receptor was taken from a male donor in good health and CMV-seronegative. In DNA form, the CDR3 reads TGCGCCAGCAGCCAGAAGGGGGGGATGTCGGATACGCAGTATTTT. Translating it yields CASSQKGGMSDTQYF.